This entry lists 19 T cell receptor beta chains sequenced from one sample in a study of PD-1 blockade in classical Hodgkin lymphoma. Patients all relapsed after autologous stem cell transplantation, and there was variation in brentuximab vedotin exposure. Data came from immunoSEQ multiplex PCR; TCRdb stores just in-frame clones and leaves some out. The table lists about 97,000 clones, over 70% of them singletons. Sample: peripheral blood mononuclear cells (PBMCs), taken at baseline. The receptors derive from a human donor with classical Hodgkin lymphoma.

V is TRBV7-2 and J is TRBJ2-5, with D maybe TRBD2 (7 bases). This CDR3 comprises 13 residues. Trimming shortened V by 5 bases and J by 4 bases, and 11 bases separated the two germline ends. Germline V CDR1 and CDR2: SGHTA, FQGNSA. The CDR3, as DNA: TGTGCCAGCAGCCCAAGGGGGGGAGAGACCCAGTACTTC. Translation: CASSPRGGETQYF.

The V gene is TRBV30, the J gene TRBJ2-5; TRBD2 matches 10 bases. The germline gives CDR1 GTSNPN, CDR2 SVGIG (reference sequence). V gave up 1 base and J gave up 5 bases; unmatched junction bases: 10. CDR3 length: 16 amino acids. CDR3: CAWSAPSGRGRETQYF. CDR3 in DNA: TGTGCCTGGAGTGCCCCGAGCGGGAGGGGACGGGAGACCCAGTACTTC.

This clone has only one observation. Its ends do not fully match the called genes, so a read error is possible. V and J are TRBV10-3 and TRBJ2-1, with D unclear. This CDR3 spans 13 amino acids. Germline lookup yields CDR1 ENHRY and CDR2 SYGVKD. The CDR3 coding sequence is TGTGCCATCAGCGAGTATGGGGACAATGAGCAGTTCTTC. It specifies CAISEYGDNEQFF.

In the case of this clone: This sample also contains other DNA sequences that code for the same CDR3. This CDR3 is CASSGQSYEQYF. DNA of the CDR3: TGTGCCAGCAGTGGACAGTCCTACGAGCAGTACTTC. The chain carries TRBV2 and TRBJ2-7, with D maybe TRBD1 (5 bases). The V gene lost 4 bases and the J gene lost 1 base, with 5 bases spanning the gap. Germline lookup yields CDR1 SNHLY and CDR2 FYNNEI. The CDR3 is 12 residues long.

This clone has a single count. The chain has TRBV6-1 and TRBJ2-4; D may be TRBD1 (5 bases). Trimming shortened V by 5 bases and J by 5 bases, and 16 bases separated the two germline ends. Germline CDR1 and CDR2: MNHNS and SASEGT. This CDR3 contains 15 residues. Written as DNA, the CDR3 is TGTGCCAGCAGTCCAAGGGGCCGGGCGGAAAACATTCAGTACTTC. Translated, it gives CASSPRGRAENIQYF.

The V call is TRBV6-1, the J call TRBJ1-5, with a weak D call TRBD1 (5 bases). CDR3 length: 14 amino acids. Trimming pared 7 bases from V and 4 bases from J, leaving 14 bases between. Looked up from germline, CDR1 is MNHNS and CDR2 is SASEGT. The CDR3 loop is CASKEGADNQPQHF. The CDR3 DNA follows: TGTGCCAGCAAGGAAGGGGCGGATAATCAGCCCCAGCATTTT.

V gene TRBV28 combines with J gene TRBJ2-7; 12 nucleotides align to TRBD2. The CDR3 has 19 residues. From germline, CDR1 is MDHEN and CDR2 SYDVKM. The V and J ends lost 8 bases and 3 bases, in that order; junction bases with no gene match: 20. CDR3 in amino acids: CASARTGALAGGFVYEQYF. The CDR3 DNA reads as TGTGCCAGCGCGAGGACAGGGGCCCTAGCGGGAGGGTTTGTCTACGAGCAGTACTTC.

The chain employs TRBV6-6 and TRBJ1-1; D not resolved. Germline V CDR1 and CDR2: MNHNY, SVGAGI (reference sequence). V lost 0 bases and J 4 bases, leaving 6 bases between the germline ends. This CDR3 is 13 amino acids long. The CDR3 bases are TGTGCCAGCAGTTACTCACATGGCACTGAAGCTTTCTTT. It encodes CASSYSHGTEAFF.

For the CDR3, the DNA is TGTGCCAGTAGTATAGACGCAGCCTACAATGAGCAGTTCTTC. Amino acids: CASSIDAAYNEQFF. The chain carries TRBV19 and TRBJ2-1; D is ambiguous. With 0 bases removed from V and 2 bases from J, the gap between germline ends came to 5 bases. CDR1 is LNHDA and CDR2 is SQIVND in the germline V gene (reference sequence). The CDR3 loop spans 14 amino acids.

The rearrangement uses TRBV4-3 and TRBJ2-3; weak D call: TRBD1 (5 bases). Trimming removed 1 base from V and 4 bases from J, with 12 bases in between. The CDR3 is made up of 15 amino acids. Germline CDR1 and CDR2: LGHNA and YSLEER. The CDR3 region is CASSQVPGRADTQYF. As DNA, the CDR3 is TGCGCCAGCAGCCAAGTACCAGGGCGCGCAGATACGCAGTATTTT.

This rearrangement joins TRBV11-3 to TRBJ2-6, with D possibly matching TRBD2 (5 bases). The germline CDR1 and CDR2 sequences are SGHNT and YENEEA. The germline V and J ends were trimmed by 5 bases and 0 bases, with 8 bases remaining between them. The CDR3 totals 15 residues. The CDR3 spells CASSPGGSGANVLTF. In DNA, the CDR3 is TGTGCCAGCAGCCCAGGAGGCTCTGGGGCCAACGTCCTGACTTTC.

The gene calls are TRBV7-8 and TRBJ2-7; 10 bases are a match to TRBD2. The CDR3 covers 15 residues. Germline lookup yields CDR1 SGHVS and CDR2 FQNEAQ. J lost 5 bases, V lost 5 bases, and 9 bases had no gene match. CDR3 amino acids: CASSPQLAGVNEQYF. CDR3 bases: TGTGCCAGCAGCCCCCAGCTAGCGGGAGTGAACGAGCAGTACTTC.

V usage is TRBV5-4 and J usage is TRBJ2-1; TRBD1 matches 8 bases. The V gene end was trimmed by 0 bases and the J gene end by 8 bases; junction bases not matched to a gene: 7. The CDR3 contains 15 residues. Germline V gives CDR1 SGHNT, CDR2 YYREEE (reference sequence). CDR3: CASSLAGGADYEQFF. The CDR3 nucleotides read TGTGCCAGCAGCTTGGCAGGGGGCGCTGACTATGAGCAGTTCTTC.

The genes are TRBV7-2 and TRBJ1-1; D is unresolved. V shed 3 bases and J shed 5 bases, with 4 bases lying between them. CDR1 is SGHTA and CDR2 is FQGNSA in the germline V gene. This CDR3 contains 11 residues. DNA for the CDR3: TGTGCCAGCAGCTTGTATACTGAAGCTTTCTTT. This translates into CASSLYTEAFF.

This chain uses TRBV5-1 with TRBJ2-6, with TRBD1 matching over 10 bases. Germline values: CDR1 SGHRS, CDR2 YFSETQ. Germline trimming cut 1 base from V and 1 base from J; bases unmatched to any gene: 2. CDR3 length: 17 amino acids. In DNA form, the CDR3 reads TGCGCCAGCAGCTTGTTGGGACAGGGGTCTGGGGCCAACGTCCTGACTTTC. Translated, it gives CASSLLGQGSGANVLTF.

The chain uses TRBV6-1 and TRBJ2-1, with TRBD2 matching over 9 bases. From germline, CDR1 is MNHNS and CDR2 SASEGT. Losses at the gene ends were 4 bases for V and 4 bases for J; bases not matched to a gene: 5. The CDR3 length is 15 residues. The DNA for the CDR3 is TGTGCCAGCAGTGGCAAAGCGGGAGGATACAATGAGCAGTTCTTC. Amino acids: CASSGKAGGYNEQFF.

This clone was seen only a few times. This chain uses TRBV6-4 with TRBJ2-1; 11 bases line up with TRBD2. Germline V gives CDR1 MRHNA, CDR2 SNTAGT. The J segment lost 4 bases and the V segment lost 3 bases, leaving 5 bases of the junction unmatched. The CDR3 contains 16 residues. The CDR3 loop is CASSDETSGTYNEQFF. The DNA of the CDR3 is TGTGCCAGCAGTGATGAGACTAGCGGGACATACAATGAGCAGTTCTTC.

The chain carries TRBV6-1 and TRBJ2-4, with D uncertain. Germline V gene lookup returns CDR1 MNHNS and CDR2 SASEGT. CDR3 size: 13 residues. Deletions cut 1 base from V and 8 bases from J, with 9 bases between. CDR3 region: CASSEGRPDIQYF. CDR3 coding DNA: TGTGCCAGCAGTGAAGGGCGGCCGGACATTCAGTACTTC.

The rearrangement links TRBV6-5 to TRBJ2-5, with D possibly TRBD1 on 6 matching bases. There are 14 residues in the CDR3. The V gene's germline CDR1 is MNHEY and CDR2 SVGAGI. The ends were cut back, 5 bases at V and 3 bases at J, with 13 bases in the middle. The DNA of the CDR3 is TGTGCCAGCAGTACTTGGACAGCCAAAGAGACCCAGTACTTC. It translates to CASSTWTAKETQYF.